This TCR beta chain was sequenced during a study of CD8 T cells in ankylosing spondylitis. TCRdb called the 5' RACE reads again in MiXCR, with one record for every CDR3 protein. In the table there are some 700,000 distinct CDR3 sequences, about 20% of which are singletons. The CDR3 has 13 amino acids. Germline V gene data show CDR1 as SNHLY and CDR2 as FYNNEI. V was trimmed by 7 bases and J by 2 bases, leaving 9 bases between them. Study results and caveats: A TCR beta motif of 8 or 9 highly homologous variants appeared characteristic of ankylosing spondylitis blood.

With regard to this clonotype: No antigen is known for it.

The specimen was blood, either unsorted or a sorted T cell fraction (not recorded which). This rearrangement joins TRBV2 to TRBJ2-1; TRBD1 is a possible D gene (5 bases). The receptor's source is a male donor with ankylosing spondylitis. The CDR3 protein is CASTKGPYNEQFF. CDR3 bases: TGTGCCAGCACGAAGGGGCCCTACAATGAGCAGTTCTTC.